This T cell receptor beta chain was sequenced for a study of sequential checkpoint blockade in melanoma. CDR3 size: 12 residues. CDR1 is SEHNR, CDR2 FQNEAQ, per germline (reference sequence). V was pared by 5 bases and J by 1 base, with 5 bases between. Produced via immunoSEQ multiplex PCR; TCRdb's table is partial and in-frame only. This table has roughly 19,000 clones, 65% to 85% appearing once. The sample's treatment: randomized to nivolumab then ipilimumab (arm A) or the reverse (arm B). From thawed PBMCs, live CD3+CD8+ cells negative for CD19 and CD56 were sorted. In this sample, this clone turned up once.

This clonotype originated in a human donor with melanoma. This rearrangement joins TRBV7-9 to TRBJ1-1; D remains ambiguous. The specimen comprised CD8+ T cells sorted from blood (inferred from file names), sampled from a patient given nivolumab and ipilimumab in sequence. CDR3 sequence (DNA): TGTGCCAGCAGCCTGTGGAACACTGAAGCTTTCTTT. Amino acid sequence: CASSLWNTEAFF.